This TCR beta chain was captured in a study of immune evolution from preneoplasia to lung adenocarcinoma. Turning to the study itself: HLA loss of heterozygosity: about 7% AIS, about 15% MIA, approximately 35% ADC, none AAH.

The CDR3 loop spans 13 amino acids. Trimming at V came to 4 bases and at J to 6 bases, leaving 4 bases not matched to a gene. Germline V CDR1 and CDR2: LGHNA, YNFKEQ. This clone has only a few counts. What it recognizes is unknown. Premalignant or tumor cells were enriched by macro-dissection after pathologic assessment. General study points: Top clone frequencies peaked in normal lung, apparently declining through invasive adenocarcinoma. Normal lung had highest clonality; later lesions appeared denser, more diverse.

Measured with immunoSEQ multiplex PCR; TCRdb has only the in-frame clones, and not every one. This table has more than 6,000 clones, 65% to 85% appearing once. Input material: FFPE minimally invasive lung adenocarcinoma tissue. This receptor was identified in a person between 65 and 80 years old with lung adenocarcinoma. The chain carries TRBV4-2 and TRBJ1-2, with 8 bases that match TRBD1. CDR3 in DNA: TGTGCCAGCAGCCGACAGGGGAATCATGGCTACACCTTC. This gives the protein CASSRQGNHGYTF.